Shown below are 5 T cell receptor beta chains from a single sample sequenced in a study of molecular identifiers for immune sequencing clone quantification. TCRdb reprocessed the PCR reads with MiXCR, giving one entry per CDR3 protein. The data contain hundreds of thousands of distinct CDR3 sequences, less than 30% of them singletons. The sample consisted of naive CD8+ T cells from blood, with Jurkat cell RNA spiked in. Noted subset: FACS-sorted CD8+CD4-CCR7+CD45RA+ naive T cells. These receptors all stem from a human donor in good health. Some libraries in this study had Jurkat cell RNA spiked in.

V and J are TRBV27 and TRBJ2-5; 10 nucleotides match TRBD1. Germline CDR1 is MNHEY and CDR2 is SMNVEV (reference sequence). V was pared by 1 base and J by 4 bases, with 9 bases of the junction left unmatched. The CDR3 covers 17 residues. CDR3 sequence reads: CASSLLKPTGGVETQYF. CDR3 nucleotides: TGTGCCAGCAGTTTATTAAAACCGACAGGGGGCGTAGAGACCCAGTACTTC.

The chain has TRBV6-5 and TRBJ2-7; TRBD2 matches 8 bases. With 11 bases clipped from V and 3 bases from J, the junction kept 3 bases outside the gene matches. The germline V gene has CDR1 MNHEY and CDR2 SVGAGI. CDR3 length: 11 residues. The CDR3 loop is CACGRIYEQYF. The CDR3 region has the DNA TGTGCCTGCGGGAGGATCTACGAGCAGTACTTC.

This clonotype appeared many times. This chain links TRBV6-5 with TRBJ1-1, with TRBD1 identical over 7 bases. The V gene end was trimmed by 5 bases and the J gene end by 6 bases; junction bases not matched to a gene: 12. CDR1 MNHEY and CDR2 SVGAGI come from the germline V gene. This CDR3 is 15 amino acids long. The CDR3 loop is CASSLWETGEAEAFF. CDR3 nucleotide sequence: TGTGCCAGCAGTCTATGGGAAACAGGGGAGGCTGAAGCTTTCTTT.

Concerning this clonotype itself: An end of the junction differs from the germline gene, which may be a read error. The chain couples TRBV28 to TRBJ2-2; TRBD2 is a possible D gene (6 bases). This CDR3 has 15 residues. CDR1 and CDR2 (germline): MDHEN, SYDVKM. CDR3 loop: CASSWRGLNTGGLFF. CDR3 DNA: TGTGCCAGCAGTTGGAGAGGTTTGAACACCGGGGGGCTGTTTTTT.

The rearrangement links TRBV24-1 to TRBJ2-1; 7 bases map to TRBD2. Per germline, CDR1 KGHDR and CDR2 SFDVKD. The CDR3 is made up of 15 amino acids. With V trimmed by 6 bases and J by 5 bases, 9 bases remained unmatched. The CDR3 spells CATSSRASGNNEQFF. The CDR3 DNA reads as TGTGCCACCAGTTCTAGGGCTAGCGGAAACAATGAGCAGTTCTTC.